At least ten counts were recorded for the clone carrying this TCR beta chain. Its antigen is not known. This specimen comes from a study of T cells after yellow fever vaccination. Whole-study context: Preparation of fractions with low cell numbers was performed using SMART-Seq v4 Ultra Low Input.

The CDR3 runs to 14 residues. CDR1 and CDR2 from the germline V gene are WNHNN and SYGVQD (reference sequence). V was pared by 4 bases and J by 5 bases, with 6 bases of the junction left unmatched. In making TCR cDNA, 5'RACE template switching added a universal primer site and UMIs to it. Using its own MiXCR run on the 5' RACE reads, TCRdb lists one record per CDR3 protein. In the table there are a few hundred thousand distinct CDR3 sequences, approximately 4% of which are singletons. Study-wide results and limits: It was a small share of clonotypes that appeared in both CD4 and CD8 compartments. The booster saw the reappearance of most primary-vaccination clones (roughly 97% CD4, about 88% CD8).

The chain couples TRBV10-1 to TRBJ2-3, with TRBD2 identical over 7 bases. The receptor comes from a man aged 18-30 years who received the YFV17D yellow fever vaccine. The source material was PBMCs, sampled 5 days after the yellow fever booster vaccination. The CDR3 loop is CASSGAGERDTQYF. CDR3 sequence (DNA): TGCGCCAGCAGTGGGGCGGGGGAGAGAGATACGCAGTATTTT.